This TCR beta chain was captured in a study of cytomegalovirus exposure and HLA in healthy donors. Study details: Researchers found that roughly 81% of 398 genotyped donors fell within the Caucasian-associated ancestry cluster.

Whole-study findings and limits: Relative to the approximately 680-donor mean, N-insertions were reportedly fewer in an Asian-associated ancestry cluster in a later analysis. In presence/absence analyses, roughly uniform sequencing depth across donors was assumed.

V lost 1 base to trimming and J lost 7 bases, with 15 bases between them. The CDR3 spans 15 residues. Per the germline V gene, CDR1 is SGHDT and CDR2 is YYEEEE. In the PCR, 60 Vbeta and 13 Jbeta primers were used. Assay: immunoSEQ multiplex PCR; the TCRdb copy retains only in-frame clones and omits some. The sample contains around 130,000 clones, 84% of which appear only once. Note on this clone: No antigen is known for it.

Sequencing was done on a sample of PBMCs. This sequence was found in a man aged 50-59 years in good health and CMV-seronegative. The chain carries TRBV5-6 and TRBJ2-1; D is perhaps TRBD2 (7 bases). CDR3 residues: CASSLMRGEGNEQFF. In DNA form, the CDR3 reads TGTGCCAGCAGCTTGATGAGGGGGGAGGGAAATGAGCAGTTCTTC.